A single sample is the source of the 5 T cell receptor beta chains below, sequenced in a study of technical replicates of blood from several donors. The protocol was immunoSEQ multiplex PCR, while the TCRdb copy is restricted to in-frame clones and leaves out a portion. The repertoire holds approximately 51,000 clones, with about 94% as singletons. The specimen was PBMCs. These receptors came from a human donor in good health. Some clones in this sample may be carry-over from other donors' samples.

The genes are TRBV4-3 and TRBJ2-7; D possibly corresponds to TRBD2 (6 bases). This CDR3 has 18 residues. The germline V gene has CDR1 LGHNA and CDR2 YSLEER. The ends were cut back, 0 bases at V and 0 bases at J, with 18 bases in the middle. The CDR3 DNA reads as TGCGCCAGCAGCCAAGACCTCCAAGGAGGGAGGATCTCCTACGAGCAGTACTTC. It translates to CASSQDLQGGRISYEQYF.

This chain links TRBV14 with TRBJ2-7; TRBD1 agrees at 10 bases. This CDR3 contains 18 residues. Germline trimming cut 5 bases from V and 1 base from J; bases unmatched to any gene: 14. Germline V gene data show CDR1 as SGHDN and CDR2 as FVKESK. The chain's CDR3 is CASSSNFGQGDRSYEQYF. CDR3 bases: TGTGCCAGCAGCTCCAACTTCGGACAGGGGGATAGGTCCTACGAGCAGTACTTC.

CDR3 in amino acids: CASSLGRAENTEAFF. The CDR3 nucleotides read TGTGCCAGCAGCTTGGGCAGGGCAGAGAACACTGAAGCTTTCTTT. The chain combines TRBV5-4 with TRBJ1-1; the D gene is possibly TRBD1 (5 bases). The CDR3 contains 15 residues. The V gene lost 0 bases and the J gene lost 1 base, with 10 bases spanning the gap. The germline CDR1 and CDR2 sequences are SGHNT and YYREEE (reference sequence).

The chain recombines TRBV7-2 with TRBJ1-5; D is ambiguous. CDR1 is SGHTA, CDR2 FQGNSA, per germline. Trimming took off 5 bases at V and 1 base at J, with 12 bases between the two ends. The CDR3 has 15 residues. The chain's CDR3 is CASSQGGGSNQPQHF. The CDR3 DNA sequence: TGTGCCAGCAGCCAAGGAGGAGGAAGCAATCAGCCCCAGCATTTT.

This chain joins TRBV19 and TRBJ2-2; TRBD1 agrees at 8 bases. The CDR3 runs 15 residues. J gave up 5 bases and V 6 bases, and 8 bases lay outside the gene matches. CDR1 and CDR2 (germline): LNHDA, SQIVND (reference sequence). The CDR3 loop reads CASRSGTGQTGELFF. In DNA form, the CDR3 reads TGTGCCAGTAGATCAGGGACAGGTCAAACCGGGGAGCTGTTTTTT.